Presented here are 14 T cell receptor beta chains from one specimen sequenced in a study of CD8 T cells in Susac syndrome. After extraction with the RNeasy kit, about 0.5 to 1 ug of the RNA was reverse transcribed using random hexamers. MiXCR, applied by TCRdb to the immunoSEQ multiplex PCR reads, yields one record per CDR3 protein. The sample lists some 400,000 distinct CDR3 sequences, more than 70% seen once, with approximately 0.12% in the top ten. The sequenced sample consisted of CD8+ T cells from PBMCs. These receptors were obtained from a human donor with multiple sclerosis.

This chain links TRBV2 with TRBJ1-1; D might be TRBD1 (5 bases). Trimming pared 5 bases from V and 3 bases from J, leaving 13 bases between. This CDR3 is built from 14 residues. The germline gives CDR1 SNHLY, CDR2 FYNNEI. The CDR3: CASSSPLGDTEAFF. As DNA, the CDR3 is TGTGCCAGCAGTTCGCCGTTGGGGGACACTGAAGCTTTCTTT.

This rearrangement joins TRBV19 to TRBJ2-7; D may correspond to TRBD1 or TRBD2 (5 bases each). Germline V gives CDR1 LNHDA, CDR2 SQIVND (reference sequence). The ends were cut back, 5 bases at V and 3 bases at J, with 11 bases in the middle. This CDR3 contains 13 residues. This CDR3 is CASSPGLNYEQYF. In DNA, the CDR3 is TGTGCCAGTAGTCCGGGGCTAAACTACGAGCAGTACTTC.

Here the CDR3 reads CASSLRGSAQHF. CDR3 sequence (DNA): TGTGCCAGCAGTTTAAGGGGGTCAGCCCAGCATTTT. The genes are TRBV28 and TRBJ1-5, with a tentative D call TRBD1 (6 bases). Deletions cut 2 bases from V and 11 bases from J, with 10 bases between. The CDR3 is 12 amino acids. The germline CDR1 and CDR2 sequences are MDHEN and SYDVKM. The entire variable domain, with the rest obtained from reference TRBV28 and TRBJ1-5, is as follows: DVKVTQSSRYLVKRTGEKVFLECVQDMDHENMFWYRQDPGLGLRLIYFSYDVKMKEKGDIPEGYSVSREKKERFSLILESASTNQTSMYLCASSLRGSAQHFGDGTRLSIL.

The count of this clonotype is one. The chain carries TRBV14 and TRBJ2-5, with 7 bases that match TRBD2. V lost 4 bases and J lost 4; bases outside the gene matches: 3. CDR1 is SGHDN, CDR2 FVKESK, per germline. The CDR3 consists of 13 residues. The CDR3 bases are TGTGCCAGCAGCCGTGGGGGGGGAGAGACCCAGTACTTC. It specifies CASSRGGGETQYF.

The CDR3 nucleotides are TGTGCCAGCAGTCTCCCGGGACCACAAGAGACCCAGTACTTC. Its translation is CASSLPGPQETQYF. The V gene is TRBV27, the J gene TRBJ2-5; D may match TRBD1 or TRBD2 (5 bases each). Trimming pared 5 bases from V and 2 bases from J, leaving 12 bases between. Germline V gene sequence: CDR1 MNHEY, CDR2 SMNVEV (reference sequence). This CDR3 comprises 14 residues.

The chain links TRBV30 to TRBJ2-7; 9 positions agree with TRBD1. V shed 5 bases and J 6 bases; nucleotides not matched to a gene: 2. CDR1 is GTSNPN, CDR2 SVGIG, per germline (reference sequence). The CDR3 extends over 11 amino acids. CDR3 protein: CAWDRGVEQYF. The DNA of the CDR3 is TGTGCCTGGGACAGGGGGGTCGAGCAGTACTTC.

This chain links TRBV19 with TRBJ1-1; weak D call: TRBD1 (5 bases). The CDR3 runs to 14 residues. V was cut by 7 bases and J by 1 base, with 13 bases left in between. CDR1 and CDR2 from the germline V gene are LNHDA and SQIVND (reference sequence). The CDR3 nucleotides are TGTGCCAGTAAGAAAGGGGACGAGAACACTGAAGCTTTCTTT. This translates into CASKKGDENTEAFF. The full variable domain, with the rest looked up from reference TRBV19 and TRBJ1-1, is DGGITQSPKYLFRKEGQNVTLSCEQNLNHDAMYWYRQDPGQGLRLIYYSQIVNDFQKGDIAEGYSVSREKKESFPLTVTSAQKNPTAFYLCASKKGDENTEAFFGQGTRLTVV.

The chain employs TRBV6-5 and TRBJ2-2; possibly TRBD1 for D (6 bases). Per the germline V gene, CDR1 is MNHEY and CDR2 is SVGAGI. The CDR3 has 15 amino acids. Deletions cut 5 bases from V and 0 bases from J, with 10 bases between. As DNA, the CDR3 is TGTGCCAGCAGTATGGACAGTTCGAACACCGGGGAGCTGTTTTTT. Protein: CASSMDSSNTGELFF.

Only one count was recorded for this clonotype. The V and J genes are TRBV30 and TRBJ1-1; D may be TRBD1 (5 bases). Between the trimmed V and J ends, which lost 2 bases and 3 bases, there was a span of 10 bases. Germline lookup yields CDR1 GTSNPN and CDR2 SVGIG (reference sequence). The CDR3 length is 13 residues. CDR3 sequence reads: CAWSSVGDTEAFF. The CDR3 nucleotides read TGTGCCTGGAGTTCCGTAGGGGACACTGAAGCTTTCTTT.

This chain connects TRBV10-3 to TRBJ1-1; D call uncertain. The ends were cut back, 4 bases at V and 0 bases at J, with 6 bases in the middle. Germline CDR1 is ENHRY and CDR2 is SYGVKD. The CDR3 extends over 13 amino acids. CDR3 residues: CAISANMNTEAFF. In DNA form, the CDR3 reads TGTGCCATCAGTGCGAATATGAACACTGAAGCTTTCTTT.

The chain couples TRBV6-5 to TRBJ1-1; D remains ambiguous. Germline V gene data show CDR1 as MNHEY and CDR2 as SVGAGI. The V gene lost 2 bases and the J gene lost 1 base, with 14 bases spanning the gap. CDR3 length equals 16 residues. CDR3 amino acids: CASSYGLWQSNTEAFF. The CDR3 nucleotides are TGTGCCAGCAGTTACGGGTTATGGCAATCGAACACTGAAGCTTTCTTT.

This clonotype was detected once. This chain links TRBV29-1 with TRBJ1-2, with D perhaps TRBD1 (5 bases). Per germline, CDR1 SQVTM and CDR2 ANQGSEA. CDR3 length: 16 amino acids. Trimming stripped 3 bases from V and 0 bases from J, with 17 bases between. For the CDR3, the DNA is TGCAGCGTTGATCTCTCTCTCCAGGGAGCTAACTATGGCTACACCTTC. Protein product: CSVDLSLQGANYGYTF. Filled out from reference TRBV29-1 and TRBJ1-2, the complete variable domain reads SAVISQKPSRDICQRGTSLTIQCQVDSQVTMMFWYRQQPGQSLTLIATANQGSEATYESGFVIDKFPISRPNLTFSTLTVSNMSPEDSSIYLCSVDLSLQGANYGYTFGSGTRLTVV.

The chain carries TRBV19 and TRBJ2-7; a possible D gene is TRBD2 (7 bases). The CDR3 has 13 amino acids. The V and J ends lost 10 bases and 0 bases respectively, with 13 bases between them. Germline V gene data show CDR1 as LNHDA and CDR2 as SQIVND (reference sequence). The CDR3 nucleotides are TGTGCCACCTCCGGGGGGCCCTCCTACGAGCAGTACTTC. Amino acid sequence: CATSGGPSYEQYF.

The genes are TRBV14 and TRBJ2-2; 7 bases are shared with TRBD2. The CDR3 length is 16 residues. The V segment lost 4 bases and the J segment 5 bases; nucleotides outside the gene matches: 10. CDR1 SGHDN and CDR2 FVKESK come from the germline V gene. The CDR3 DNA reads TGTGCCAGCAGCCTGCTCGGAGCGGGGACTACCGGGGAGCTGTTTTTT. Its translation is CASSLLGAGTTGELFF.